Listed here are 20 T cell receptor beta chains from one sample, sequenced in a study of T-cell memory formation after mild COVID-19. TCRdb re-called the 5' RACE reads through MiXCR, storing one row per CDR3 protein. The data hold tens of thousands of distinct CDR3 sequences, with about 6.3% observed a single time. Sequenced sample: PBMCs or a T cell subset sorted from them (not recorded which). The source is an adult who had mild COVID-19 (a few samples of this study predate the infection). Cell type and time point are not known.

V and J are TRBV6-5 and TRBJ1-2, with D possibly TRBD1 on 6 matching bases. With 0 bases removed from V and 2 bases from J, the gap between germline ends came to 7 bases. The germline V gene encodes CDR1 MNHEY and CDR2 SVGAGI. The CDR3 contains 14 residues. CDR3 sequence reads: CASSYSGGNYGYTF. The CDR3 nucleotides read TGTGCCAGCAGTTACTCAGGGGGGAACTATGGCTACACCTTC.

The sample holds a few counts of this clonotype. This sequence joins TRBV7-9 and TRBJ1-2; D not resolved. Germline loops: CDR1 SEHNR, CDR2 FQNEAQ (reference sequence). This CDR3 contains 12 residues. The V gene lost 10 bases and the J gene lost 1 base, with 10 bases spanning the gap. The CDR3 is CATRQDNYGYTF. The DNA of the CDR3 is TGTGCCACCAGACAAGATAACTATGGCTACACCTTC.

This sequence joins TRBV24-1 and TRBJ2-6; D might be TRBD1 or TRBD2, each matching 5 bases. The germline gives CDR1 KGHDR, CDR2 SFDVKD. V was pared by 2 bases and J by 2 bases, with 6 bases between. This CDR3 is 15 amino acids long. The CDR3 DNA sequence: TGTGCCACCAGTGATTGGGGGACTGGGGCCAACGTCCTGACTTTC. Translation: CATSDWGTGANVLTF.

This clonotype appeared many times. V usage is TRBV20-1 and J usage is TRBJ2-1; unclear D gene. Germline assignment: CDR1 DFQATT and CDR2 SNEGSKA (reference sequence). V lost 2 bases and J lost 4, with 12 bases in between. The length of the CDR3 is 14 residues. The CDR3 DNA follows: TGCAGTGCTAGATATGCCGGTGGGTACAATGAGCAGTTCTTC. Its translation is CSARYAGGYNEQFF.

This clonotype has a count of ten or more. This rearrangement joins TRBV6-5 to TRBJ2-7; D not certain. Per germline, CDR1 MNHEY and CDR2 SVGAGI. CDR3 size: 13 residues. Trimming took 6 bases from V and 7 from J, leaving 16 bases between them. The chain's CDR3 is CASRSATSNEQYF. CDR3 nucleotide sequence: TGTGCCAGCAGGTCGGCGACAAGCAATGAGCAGTACTTC.

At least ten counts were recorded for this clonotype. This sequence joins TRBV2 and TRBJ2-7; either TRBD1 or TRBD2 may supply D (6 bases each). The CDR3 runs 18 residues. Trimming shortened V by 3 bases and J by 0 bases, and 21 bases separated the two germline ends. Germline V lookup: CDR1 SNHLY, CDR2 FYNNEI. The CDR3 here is CASSEGGQSPIFSYEQYF. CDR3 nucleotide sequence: TGTGCCAGCAGTGAGGGAGGACAGTCCCCGATCTTCTCCTACGAGCAGTACTTC.

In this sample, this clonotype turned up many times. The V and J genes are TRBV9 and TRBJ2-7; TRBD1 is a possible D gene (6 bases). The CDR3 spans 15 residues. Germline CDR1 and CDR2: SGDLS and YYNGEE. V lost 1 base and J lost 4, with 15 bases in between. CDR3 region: CASSVNPLTGYEQYF. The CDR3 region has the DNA TGTGCCAGCAGCGTAAATCCCCTTACAGGGTACGAGCAGTACTTC.

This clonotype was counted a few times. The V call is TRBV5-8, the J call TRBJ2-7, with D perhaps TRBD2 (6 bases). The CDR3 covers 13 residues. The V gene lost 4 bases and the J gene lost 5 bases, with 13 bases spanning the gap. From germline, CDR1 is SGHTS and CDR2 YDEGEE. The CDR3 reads CASSRLGLNEQYF. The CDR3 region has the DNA TGTGCCAGCAGCCGACTAGGATTAAACGAGCAGTACTTC.

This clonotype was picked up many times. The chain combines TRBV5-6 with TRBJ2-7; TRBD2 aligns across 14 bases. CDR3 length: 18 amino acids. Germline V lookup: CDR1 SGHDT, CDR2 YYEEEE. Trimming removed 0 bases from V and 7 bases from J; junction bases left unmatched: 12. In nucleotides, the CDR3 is TGTGCCAGCAGCTTGGTGAGACTAGCGGGAGGGGCCCCGGGGGAGCAGTACTTC. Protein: CASSLVRLAGGAPGEQYF.

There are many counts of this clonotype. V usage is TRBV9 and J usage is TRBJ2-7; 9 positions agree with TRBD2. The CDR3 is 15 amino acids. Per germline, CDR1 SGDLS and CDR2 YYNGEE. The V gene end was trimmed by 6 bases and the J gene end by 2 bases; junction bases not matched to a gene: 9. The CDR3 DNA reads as TGTGCCAGCACCCCAGCGGCGGGGGGGCCCTACGAGCAGTACTTC. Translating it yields CASTPAAGGPYEQYF.

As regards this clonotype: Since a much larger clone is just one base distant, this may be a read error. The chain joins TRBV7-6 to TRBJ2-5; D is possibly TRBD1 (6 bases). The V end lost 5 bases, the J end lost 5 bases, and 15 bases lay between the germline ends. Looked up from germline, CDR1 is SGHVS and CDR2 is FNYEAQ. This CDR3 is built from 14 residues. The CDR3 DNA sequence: TGTGCCAGCAGCCCCCGACAGGATTGGGAGACCCAGTACTTC. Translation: CASSPRQDWETQYF.

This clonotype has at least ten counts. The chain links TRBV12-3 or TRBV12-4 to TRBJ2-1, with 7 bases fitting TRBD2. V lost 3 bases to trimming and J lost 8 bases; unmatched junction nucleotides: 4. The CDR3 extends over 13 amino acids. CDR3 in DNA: TGTGCCAGCAGTTTCGGGGGGTTGGATGAGCAGTTCTTC. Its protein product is CASSFGGLDEQFF.

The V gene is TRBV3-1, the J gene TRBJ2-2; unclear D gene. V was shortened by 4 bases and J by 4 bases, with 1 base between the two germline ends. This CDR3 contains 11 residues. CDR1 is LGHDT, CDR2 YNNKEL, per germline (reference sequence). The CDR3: CASSRTGELFF. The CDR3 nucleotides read TGTGCCAGCAGCCGCACCGGGGAGCTGTTTTTT.

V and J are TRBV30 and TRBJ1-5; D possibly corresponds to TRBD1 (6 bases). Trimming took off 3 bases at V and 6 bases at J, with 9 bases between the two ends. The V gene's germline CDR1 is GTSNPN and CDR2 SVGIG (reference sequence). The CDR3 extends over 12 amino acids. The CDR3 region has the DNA TGTGCCTGGAGCCCCAGGGGTCAGCCCCAGCATTTT. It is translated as CAWSPRGQPQHF. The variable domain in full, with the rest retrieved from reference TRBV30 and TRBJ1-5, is SQTIHQWPATLVQPVGSPLSLECTVEGTSNPNLYWYRQAAGRGLQLLFYSVGIGQISSEVPQNLSASRPQDRQFILSSKKLLLSDSGFYLCAWSPRGQPQHFGDGTRLSIL.

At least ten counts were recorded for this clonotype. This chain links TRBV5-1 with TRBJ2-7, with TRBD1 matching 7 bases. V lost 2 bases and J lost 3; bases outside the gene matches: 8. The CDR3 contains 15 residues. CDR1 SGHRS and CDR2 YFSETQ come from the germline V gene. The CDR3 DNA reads TGCGCCAGCAGCTTTGGACAGGATGGGGTCTACGAGCAGTACTTC. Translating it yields CASSFGQDGVYEQYF.

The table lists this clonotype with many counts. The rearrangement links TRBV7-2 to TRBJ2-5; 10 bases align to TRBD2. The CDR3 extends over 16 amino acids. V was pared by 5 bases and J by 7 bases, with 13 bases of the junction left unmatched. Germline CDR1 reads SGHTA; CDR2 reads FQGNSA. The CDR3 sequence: CASSASGTSVLGTQYF. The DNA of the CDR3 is TGTGCCAGCAGCGCCTCCGGGACTAGCGTGTTGGGGACCCAGTACTTC.

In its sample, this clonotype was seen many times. CDR3 sequence reads: CSASHPRGVNEKLFF. Written as DNA, the CDR3 is TGCAGTGCTAGCCATCCACGGGGGGTTAATGAAAAACTGTTTTTT. The chain couples TRBV20-1 to TRBJ1-4, with a tentative D call TRBD1 (5 bases). Per the germline V gene, CDR1 is DFQATT and CDR2 is SNEGSKA (reference sequence). CDR3 length: 15 amino acids. Trimming shortened V by 3 bases and J by 4 bases, and 15 bases separated the two germline ends.

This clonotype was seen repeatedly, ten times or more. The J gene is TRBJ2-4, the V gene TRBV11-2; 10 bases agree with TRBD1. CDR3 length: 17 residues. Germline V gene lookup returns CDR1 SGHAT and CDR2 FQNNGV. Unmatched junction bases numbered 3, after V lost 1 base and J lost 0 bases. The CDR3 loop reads CASSLGQGALAKNIQYF. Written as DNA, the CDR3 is TGTGCCAGCAGCTTAGGACAGGGGGCTCTAGCCAAAAACATTCAGTACTTC.

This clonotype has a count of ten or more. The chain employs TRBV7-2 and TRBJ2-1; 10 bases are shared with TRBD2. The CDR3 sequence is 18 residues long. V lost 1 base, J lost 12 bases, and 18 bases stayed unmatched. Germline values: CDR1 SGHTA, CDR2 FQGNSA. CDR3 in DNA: TGTGCCAGCAGCTTAGGTTCCCGCGGAGCTAGCGGGAGTTGGGGGCAGTTCTTC. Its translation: CASSLGSRGASGSWGQFF.

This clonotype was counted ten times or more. The CDR3: CASSQEVGGPSYGYTF. The CDR3 DNA follows: TGCGCCAGCAGCCAAGAAGTAGGGGGACCGTCCTATGGCTACACCTTC. The chain employs TRBV4-3 and TRBJ1-2, with D possibly matching TRBD1 (6 bases). Germline CDR1 is LGHNA and CDR2 is YSLEER. The CDR3 covers 16 residues. Trimming cost V 0 bases and J 4 bases, with 15 bases left between them.